These T cell receptor beta chains were read from a single sample in a study of OX40 agonist ivuxolimab in advanced cancers. Sequencing was performed with immunoSEQ multiplex PCR; in TCRdb, only in-frame clones are kept and a portion is missing. There are tens of thousands of clones in the sample; roughly 89% occur only once, and approximately 0.3% lies in the top ten. Here the sequenced sample was CD4+ or CD8+ T cells sorted from blood, taken in a trial of the OX40 agonist ivuxolimab. These receptor sequences come from an adult with an advanced solid tumor such as melanoma, head and neck, liver or kidney cancer. Each CDR3 is given with its conserved first and last residue. A D gene is named only where the DNA matches it firmly. Clone size is given for some rows only: seen once, a few or many times, or a class if the clone is expanded.

clone size: .
D gene: .
V gene: TRBV10-3
J gene: TRBJ1-1
CDR3 DNA: TGTGCCATCAGTGAACAGCGTGGGACTGAAGCTTTCTTT
CDR3 protein: CAISEQRGTEAFF

clone size: .
D gene: .
V gene: TRBV2
J gene: TRBJ1-3
CDR3 DNA: TGTGCCAGCAGTGGAACGGCCAAGGGAAACACCATATATTTT
CDR3 protein: CASSGTAKGNTIYF

clone size: .
D gene: TRBD1
V gene: TRBV5-6
J gene: TRBJ1-2
CDR3 DNA: TGTGCCAGCAGCTCCGGGACAGACAGCTATGGCTACACCTTC
CDR3 protein: CASSSGTDSYGYTF

clone size: few
D gene: .
V gene: TRBV6-6
J gene: TRBJ1-5
CDR3 DNA: TGTGCCAGCAGTTTAGACAGACCCCAGCATTTT
CDR3 protein: CASSLDRPQHF

clone size: .
D gene: .
V gene: TRBV7-2
J gene: TRBJ1-1
CDR3 DNA: TGTGCCAGCAGCTTTCAGGGGTGGTACGCAACTGAAGCTTTCTTT
CDR3 protein: CASSFQGWYATEAFF

clone size: .
D gene: .
V gene: TRBV5-1
J gene: TRBJ2-3
CDR3 DNA: TGCGCCAGCAGATCACCCCCATTGCAAGATACGCAGTATTTT
CDR3 protein: CASRSPPLQDTQYF

clone size: .
D gene: .
V gene: TRBV30
J gene: TRBJ1-4
CDR3 DNA: TGTGCCTGGAGTGTACCGGGACCGATCCTTAATGAAAAACTGTTTTTT
CDR3 protein: CAWSVPGPILNEKLFF

clone size: .
D gene: .
V gene: TRBV12-2
J gene: TRBJ2-5
CDR3 DNA: TGTGCAAGTCGCTTAGAAGGGGTAGCCAGACAGGGAGAGACCCAGTACTTC
CDR3 protein: CASRLEGVARQGETQYF

clone size: .
D gene: .
V gene: TRBV14
J gene: TRBJ2-2
CDR3 DNA: TGTGCCAGCATCCCACATAACGCTGCTCCCGGGGAGCTGTTTTTT
CDR3 protein: CASIPHNAAPGELFF

clone size: .
D gene: TRBD1
V gene: TRBV6-1
J gene: TRBJ1-1
CDR3 DNA: TGTGCCAGCAGTGCTCGGACAGGGGCCATGAACACTGAAGCTTTCTTT
CDR3 protein: CASSARTGAMNTEAFF

clone size: .
D gene: .
V gene: TRBV18
J gene: TRBJ2-5
CDR3 DNA: TGTGCCAGCTCACCAAGTACAGACCAAGAGACCCAGTACTTC
CDR3 protein: CASSPSTDQETQYF

clone size: .
D gene: .
V gene: TRBV11-2
J gene: TRBJ1-1
CDR3 DNA: TGTGCCAGCAGTCGTATTCAGGAGACGAACACTGAAGCTTTCTTT
CDR3 protein: CASSRIQETNTEAFF

clone size: .
D gene: TRBD1
V gene: TRBV5-4
J gene: TRBJ2-3
CDR3 DNA: TGTGCCAGCAGCTTCAGGGACAGGAGCACAGATACGCAGTATTTT
CDR3 protein: CASSFRDRSTDTQYF

clone size: .
D gene: .
V gene: TRBV7-2
J gene: TRBJ2-7
CDR3 DNA: TGTGCCAGCAGCCCGCAAGGGGACAACCTCCCCGAGCAGTACTTC
CDR3 protein: CASSPQGDNLPEQYF

clone size: .
D gene: .
V gene: TRBV6-6
J gene: TRBJ2-4
CDR3 DNA: TGTGCCAGCAGTTACGTTGGGGAGATAGCCAAAAACATTCAGTACTTC
CDR3 protein: CASSYVGEIAKNIQYF

clone size: .
D gene: TRBD1
V gene: TRBV5-1
J gene: TRBJ2-5
CDR3 DNA: TGCGCCAGCAGCCCGGACAGGCACTTTGCGGAGACCCAGTACTTC
CDR3 protein: CASSPDRHFAETQYF

clone size: once
D gene: .
V gene: TRBV6-6
J gene: TRBJ2-7
CDR3 DNA: TGTGCCAGCAGTGGCCGGGCCTTCGACGACGAGCAGTACTTC
CDR3 protein: CASSGRAFDDEQYF

clone size: .
D gene: TRBD1
V gene: TRBV16
J gene: TRBJ2-1
CDR3 DNA: TGTGCCAGCAGCCAGAACAGGGGTTTCGATGAGCAGTTCTTC
CDR3 protein: CASSQNRGFDEQFF

clone size: .
D gene: .
V gene: TRBV28
J gene: TRBJ1-4
CDR3 DNA: TGTGCCAGCAGGATTAGCGGGACACCTGAAAAACTGTTTTTT
CDR3 protein: CASRISGTPEKLFF

clone size: .
D gene: TRBD2
V gene: TRBV18
J gene: TRBJ2-5
CDR3 DNA: TGTGCCAGCTCCGCGGGAGTGCAAGAGACCCAGTACTTC
CDR3 protein: CASSAGVQETQYF

clone size: few
D gene: .
V gene: TRBV6-5
J gene: TRBJ1-6
CDR3 DNA: TGTGCCAGCAGTTACTCGAAGTCACCCCTCCACTTT
CDR3 protein: CASSYSKSPLHF

clone size: .
D gene: .
V gene: TRBV28
J gene: TRBJ2-3
CDR3 DNA: TGTGCCAGCAACCTAGCGACAACAGATACGCAGTATTTT
CDR3 protein: CASNLATTDTQYF

clone size: .
D gene: .
V gene: TRBV5-1
J gene: TRBJ1-3
CDR3 DNA: TGCGCCAGCAGCACGCCGGGAGAAGGAAACACCATATATTTT
CDR3 protein: CASSTPGEGNTIYF

clone size: .
D gene: .
V gene: TRBV10-3
J gene: TRBJ1-1
CDR3 DNA: TGTGCCATCTCTCAGGGTCCTCAGAGTCGGAACACTGAAGCTTTCTTT
CDR3 protein: CAISQGPQSRNTEAFF

clone size: .
D gene: .
V gene: TRBV6-5
J gene: TRBJ1-4
CDR3 DNA: TGTGCCAGCAGGGGGGGGACTAATGAAAAACTGTTTTTT
CDR3 protein: CASRGGTNEKLFF

clone size: .
D gene: .
V gene: TRBV18
J gene: TRBJ2-1
CDR3 DNA: TGTGCCAGCTCACCCAGTATGATGTCAGGGGACAATGAGCAGTTCTTC
CDR3 protein: CASSPSMMSGDNEQFF

clone size: .
D gene: .
V gene: TRBV5-4
J gene: TRBJ1-4
CDR3 DNA: TGTGCCAGCAGCAGCGGAGAGACTAATGAAAAACTGTTTTTT
CDR3 protein: CASSSGETNEKLFF

clone size: .
D gene: TRBD1
V gene: TRBV10-3
J gene: TRBJ2-2
CDR3 DNA: TGTGCCATCGCCGATTCCGGGACAGGGAAATTTTACAACACCGGGGAGCTGTTTTTT
CDR3 protein: CAIADSGTGKFYNTGELFF

clone size: .
D gene: .
V gene: TRBV19
J gene: TRBJ2-2
CDR3 DNA: TGTGCCAGTAGTATTCGCGGAAACACAAACACCGGGGAGCTGTTTTTT
CDR3 protein: CASSIRGNTNTGELFF

clone size: .
D gene: .
V gene: TRBV7-9
J gene: TRBJ2-7
CDR3 DNA: TGTGCCAGCAGCTTAGAATTCGGCTACGAGCAGTACTTC
CDR3 protein: CASSLEFGYEQYF

clone size: .
D gene: .
V gene: TRBV5-4
J gene: TRBJ2-7
CDR3 DNA: TGTGCCAGCAGCTTAGGAGACGGGAGCGAGCAGTACTTC
CDR3 protein: CASSLGDGSEQYF

clone size: few
D gene: .
V gene: TRBV29-1
J gene: TRBJ2-1
CDR3 DNA: TGCAGCGCCGGGGGGCCAGACTACAATGAGCAGTTCTTC
CDR3 protein: CSAGGPDYNEQFF

clone size: once
D gene: TRBD2
V gene: TRBV7-2
J gene: TRBJ2-1
CDR3 DNA: TGTGCCAGCAGCCTATCCCTCCTAGCGGGAGGATCAAATGAGCAGTTCTTC
CDR3 protein: CASSLSLLAGGSNEQFF